The TCR beta chain described here comes from a study of blood T cells in healthy people across ages. About this clonotype: The antigen remains unidentified. One junction end does not reproduce the germline sequence, and a read error may be involved.

For the second PCR, which ran for roughly 7 to 11 cycles, a sample-barcoded 5' primer and a J-beta primer mix were used. The study obtained at least 3 million CDR3-containing paired-end reads from every sample. TCRdb redid the calling of the 5' RACE reads with MiXCR, one entry per CDR3 protein. This sample has around 600,000 distinct CDR3 sequences, with 45% to 55% found just once. Approximately 9 milliliters was the volume of peripheral blood drawn from each donor. Regarding the study as a whole: Correlation between TCR beta diversity and naive T cell percentage was strong. Underestimates were what the diversity estimates from one million T cells were considered to be.

The CDR3 runs to 14 residues. From germline, CDR1 is MNHEY and CDR2 SMNVEV (reference sequence). The source is a man older than 75 in good health. The specimen sequenced was blood. This chain connects TRBV27 to TRBJ2-6; the match to TRBD2 covers 7 bases. The CDR3 DNA reads TGTGCCAGCAGCTCGCGGGGAGGGGCCAACGTCCCGACTTTC. Translating it yields CASSSRGGANVPTF.